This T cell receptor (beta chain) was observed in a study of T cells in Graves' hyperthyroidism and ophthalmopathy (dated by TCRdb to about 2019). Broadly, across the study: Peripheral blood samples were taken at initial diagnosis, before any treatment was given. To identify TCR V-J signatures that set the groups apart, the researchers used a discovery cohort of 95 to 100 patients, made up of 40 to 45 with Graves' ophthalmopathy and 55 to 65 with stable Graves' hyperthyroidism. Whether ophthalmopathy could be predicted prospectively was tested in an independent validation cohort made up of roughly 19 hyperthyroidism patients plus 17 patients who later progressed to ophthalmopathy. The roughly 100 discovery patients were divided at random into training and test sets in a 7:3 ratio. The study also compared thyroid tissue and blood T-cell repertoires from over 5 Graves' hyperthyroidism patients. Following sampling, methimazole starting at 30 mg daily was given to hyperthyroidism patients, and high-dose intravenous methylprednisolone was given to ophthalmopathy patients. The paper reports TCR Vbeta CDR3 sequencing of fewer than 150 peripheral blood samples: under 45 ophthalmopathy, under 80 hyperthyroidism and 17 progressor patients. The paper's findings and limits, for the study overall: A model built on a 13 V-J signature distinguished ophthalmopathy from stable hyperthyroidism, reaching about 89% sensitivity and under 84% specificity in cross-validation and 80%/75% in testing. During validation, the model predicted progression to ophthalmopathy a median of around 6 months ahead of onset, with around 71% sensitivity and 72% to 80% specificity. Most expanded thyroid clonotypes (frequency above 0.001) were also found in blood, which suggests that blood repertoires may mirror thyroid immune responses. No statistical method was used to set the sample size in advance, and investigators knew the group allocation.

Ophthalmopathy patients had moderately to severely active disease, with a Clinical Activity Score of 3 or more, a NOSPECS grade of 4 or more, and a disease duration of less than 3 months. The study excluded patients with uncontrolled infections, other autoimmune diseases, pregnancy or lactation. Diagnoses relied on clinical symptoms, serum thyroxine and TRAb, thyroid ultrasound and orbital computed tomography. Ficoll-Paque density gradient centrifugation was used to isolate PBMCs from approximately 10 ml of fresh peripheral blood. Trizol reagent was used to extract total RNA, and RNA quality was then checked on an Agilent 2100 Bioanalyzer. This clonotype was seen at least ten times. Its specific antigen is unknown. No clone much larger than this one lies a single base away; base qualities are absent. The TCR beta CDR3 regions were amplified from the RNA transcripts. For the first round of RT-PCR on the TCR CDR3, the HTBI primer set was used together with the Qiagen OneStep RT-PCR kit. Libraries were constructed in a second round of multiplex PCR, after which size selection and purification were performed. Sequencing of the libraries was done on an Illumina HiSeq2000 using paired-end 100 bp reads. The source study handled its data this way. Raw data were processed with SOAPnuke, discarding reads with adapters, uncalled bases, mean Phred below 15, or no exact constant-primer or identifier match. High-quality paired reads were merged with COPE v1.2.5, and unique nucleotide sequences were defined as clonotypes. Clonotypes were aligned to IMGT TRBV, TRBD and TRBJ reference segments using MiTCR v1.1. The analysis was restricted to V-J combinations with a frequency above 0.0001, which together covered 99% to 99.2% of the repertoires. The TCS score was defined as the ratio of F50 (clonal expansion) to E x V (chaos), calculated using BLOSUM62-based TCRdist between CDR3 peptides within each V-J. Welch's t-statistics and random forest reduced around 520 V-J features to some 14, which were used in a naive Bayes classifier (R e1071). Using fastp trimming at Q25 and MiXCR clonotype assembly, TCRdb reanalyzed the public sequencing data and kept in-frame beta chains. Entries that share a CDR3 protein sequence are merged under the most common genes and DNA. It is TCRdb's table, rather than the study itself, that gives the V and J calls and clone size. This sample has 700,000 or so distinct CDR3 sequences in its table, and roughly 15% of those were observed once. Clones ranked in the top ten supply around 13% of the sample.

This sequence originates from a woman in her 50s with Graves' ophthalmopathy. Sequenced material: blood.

The CDR3 is CASSYRSGSYNEQFF. The DNA is TGTGCCAGCAGTTACCGTAGCGGGAGCTACAATGAGCAGTTCTTC. Recombination joined TRBV6-2 or TRBV6-3 with TRBJ2-1; 9 nucleotides in the junction match TRBD2. Including the terminal cysteine and phenylalanine, the CDR3 comprises 15 residues. CDR3 DNA only is kept here, 45 bases in frame from base 1. CDR1 is given as MNHEY and CDR2 as SVGEGT, both from the germline V gene. The germline V end is reduced by 2 bases and the J end by 3 bases; junction bases left unmatched: 2.